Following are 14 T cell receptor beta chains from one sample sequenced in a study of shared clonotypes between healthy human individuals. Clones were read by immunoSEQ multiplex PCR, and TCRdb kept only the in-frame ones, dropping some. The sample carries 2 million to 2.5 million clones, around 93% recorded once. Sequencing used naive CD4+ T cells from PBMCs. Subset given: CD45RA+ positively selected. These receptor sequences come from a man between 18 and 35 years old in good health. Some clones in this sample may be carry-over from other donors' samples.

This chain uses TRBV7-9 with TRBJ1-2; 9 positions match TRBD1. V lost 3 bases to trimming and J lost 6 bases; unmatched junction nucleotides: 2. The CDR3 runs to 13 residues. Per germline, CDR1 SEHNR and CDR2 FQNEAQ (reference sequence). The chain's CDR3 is CASSFRDRDGYTF. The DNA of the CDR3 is TGTGCCAGCAGCTTCCGGGACAGGGATGGCTACACCTTC.

The CDR3 region is CASSPRTVTYEQYF. DNA of the CDR3: TGTGCCAGCAGCCCCCGGACAGTCACCTACGAGCAGTACTTC. The rearrangement joins TRBV7-2 to TRBJ2-7; a weak D match, TRBD1 (6 bases). This CDR3 spans 14 amino acids. The V gene lost 5 bases and the J gene lost 2 bases, with 13 bases spanning the gap. Germline V gene data show CDR1 as SGHTA and CDR2 as FQGNSA.

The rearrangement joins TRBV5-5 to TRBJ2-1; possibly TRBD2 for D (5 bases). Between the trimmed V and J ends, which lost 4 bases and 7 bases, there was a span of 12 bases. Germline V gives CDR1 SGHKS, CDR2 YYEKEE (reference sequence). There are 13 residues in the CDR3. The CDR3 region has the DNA TGTGCCAGCAGCATGCGACCGGGGAATGAGCAGTTCTTC. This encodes CASSMRPGNEQFF.

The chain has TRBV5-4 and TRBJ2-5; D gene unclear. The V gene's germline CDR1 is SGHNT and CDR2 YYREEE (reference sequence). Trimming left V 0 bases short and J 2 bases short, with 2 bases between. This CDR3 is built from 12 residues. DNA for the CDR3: TGTGCCAGCAGCTTGGTACAAGAGACCCAGTACTTC. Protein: CASSLVQETQYF.

The CDR3 region has the DNA TGTGCCACCAGCAGACTAGCGGGAGCGGGGTACGAGCAGTACTTC. It translates to CATSRLAGAGYEQYF. The chain links TRBV15 to TRBJ2-7; 10 nucleotides match TRBD2. The CDR3 is 15 residues long. The germline gives CDR1 LNHNV, CDR2 YYDKDF (reference sequence). J gave up 4 bases and V 2 bases, and 5 bases lay outside the gene matches.

CDR3 DNA: TGTGCCAGCAGTTCGTTAGTACAGGGGGGGCATCAGCCCCAGCATTTT. Encoded protein: CASSSLVQGGHQPQHF. This sequence joins TRBV28 and TRBJ1-5, with 8 bases matching TRBD1. There are 16 residues in the CDR3. From germline, CDR1 is MDHEN and CDR2 SYDVKM. V gave up 4 bases and J gave up 5 bases; unmatched junction bases: 10.

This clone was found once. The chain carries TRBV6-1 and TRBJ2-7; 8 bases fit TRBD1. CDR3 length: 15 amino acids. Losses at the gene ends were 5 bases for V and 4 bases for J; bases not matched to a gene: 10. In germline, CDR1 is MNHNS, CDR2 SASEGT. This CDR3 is CASSMGQGAIYEQYF. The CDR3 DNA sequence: TGTGCCAGCAGTATGGGGCAGGGGGCTATATACGAGCAGTACTTC.

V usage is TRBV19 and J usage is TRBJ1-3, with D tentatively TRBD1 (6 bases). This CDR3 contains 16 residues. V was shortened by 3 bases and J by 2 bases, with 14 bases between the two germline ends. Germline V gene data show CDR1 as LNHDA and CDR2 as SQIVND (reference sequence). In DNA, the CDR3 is TGTGCCAGTAGTATCATACAGGGCTTGGCTGGAAACACCATATATTTT. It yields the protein CASSIIQGLAGNTIYF.

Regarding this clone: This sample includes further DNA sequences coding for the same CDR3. The CDR3 DNA sequence: TGTGCCAGCAGCTTAGGTCCGGATCAGCCCCAGCATTTT. Its protein is CASSLGPDQPQHF. The chain uses TRBV7-2 and TRBJ1-5, with no clear D. In germline, CDR1 is SGHTA, CDR2 FQGNSA. The CDR3 spans 13 residues. V was shortened by 1 base and J by 5 bases, with 6 bases between the two germline ends. The full variable domain, with the rest looked up from reference TRBV7-2 and TRBJ1-5, is GAGVSQSPSNKVTEKGKDVELRCDPISGHTALYWYRQSLGQGLEFLIYFQGNSAPDKSGLPSDRFSAERTGGSVSTLTIQRTQQEDSAVYLCASSLGPDQPQHFGDGTRLSIL.

The CDR3 DNA is TGTGCCAGCAGTCTCAGGACAGCCCTGAGTGAAGCTTTCTTT. Amino acids: CASSLRTALSEAFF. V and J are TRBV28 and TRBJ1-1, with D perhaps matching TRBD1 (6 bases). Germline assignment: CDR1 MDHEN and CDR2 SYDVKM. V was pared by 5 bases and J by 7 bases, with 17 bases between. This CDR3 has 14 amino acids. Looking up the rest from reference TRBV28 and TRBJ1-1 gives the full variable domain: DVKVTQSSRYLVKRTGEKVFLECVQDMDHENMFWYRQDPGLGLRLIYFSYDVKMKEKGDIPEGYSVSREKKERFSLILESASTNQTSMYLCASSLRTALSEAFFGQGTRLTVV.

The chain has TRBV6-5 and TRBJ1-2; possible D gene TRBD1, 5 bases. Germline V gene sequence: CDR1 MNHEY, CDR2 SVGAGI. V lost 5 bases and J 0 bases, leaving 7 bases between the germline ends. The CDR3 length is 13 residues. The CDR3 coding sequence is TGTGCCAGCAGTCGGGGGGCTAACTATGGCTACACCTTC. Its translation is CASSRGANYGYTF.

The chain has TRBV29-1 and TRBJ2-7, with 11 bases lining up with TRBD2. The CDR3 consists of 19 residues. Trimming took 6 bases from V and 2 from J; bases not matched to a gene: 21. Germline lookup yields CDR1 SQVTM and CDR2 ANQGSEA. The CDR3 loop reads CSVSEIGFGLAGFTYEQYF. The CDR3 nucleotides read TGCAGCGTCAGCGAAATCGGATTCGGACTAGCGGGCTTCACCTACGAGCAGTACTTC.

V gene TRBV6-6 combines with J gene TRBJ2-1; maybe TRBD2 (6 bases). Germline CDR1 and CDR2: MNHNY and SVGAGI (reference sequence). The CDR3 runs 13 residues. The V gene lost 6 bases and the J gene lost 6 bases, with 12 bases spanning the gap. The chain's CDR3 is CASRTPGGNEQFF. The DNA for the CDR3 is TGTGCCAGCAGGACTCCCGGGGGCAATGAGCAGTTCTTC.

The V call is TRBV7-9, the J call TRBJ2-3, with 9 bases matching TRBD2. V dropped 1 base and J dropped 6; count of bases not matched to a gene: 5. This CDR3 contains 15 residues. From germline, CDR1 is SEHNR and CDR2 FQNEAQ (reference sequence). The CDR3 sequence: CASSLGSGSVDTQYF. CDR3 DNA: TGTGCCAGCAGCTTAGGTAGCGGGAGCGTGGATACGCAGTATTTT.